Listed here are 8 T cell receptor beta chains from one sample, sequenced in a study of cytomegalovirus exposure and HLA in healthy donors. Amplification used 60 Vbeta primers and 13 Jbeta primers. TCRdb's copy holds only in-frame clones and misses some; the assay was immunoSEQ multiplex PCR. There are about 140,000 clones in the sample; approximately 79% occur only once, and approximately 1% lies in the top ten. The specimen was PBMCs. The source of these receptors is a young man in good health and CMV-seronegative.

The genes are TRBV12-5 and TRBJ1-2, with 8 bases fitting TRBD1. V was clipped by 6 bases and J by 6 bases; unmatched bases: 3. The CDR3 sequence is 12 residues long. Germline V gives CDR1 LGHNT, CDR2 FRNRAP. The CDR3 here is CASGSGGHGYTF. CDR3 nucleotide sequence: TGTGCTAGTGGCTCAGGGGGCCATGGCTACACCTTC.

The rearrangement uses TRBV4-2 and TRBJ2-1; TRBD2 is a possible D gene (6 bases). CDR1 and CDR2 (germline): LGHNA, YNFKEQ. The CDR3 covers 16 residues. Trimming stripped 2 bases from V and 3 bases from J, with 14 bases between. The CDR3 DNA sequence: TGTGCCAGCAGCCAAAATCCCGCGCGGGGCTACAATGAGCAGTTCTTC. Encoded protein: CASSQNPARGYNEQFF.

The gene calls are TRBV27 and TRBJ1-5, with D maybe TRBD1 (6 bases). Germline V gene lookup returns CDR1 MNHEY and CDR2 SMNVEV (reference sequence). CDR3 length: 14 amino acids. Trimming pared 6 bases from V and 4 bases from J, leaving 13 bases between. CDR3 residues: CASSRGGENQPQHF. CDR3 coding DNA: TGTGCCAGCAGCCGAGGGGGGGAAAATCAGCCCCAGCATTTT.

This chain uses TRBV11-2 with TRBJ1-1; maybe TRBD1 (6 bases). The V end was cut by 5 bases, the J end by 2 bases, with 9 bases between. The CDR3 loop spans 13 amino acids. CDR1 is SGHAT and CDR2 is FQNNGV in the germline V gene. CDR3 amino acids: CASSLDSNTEAFF. CDR3 bases: TGTGCCAGCAGCCTGGACAGTAACACTGAAGCTTTCTTT.

This chain connects TRBV9 to TRBJ1-2, with 7 bases lining up with TRBD1. CDR1 and CDR2 from the germline V gene are SGDLS and YYNGEE. V lost 3 bases and J lost 4; bases outside the gene matches: 9. The CDR3 runs to 15 residues. CDR3 bases: TGTGCCAGCAGCGGAGAAACACAGGGGTCCTATGGCTACACCTTC. The encoded protein is CASSGETQGSYGYTF. Full variable domain (outside the CDR3, taken from reference TRBV9 and TRBJ1-2): DSGVTQTPKHLITATGQRVTLRCSPRSGDLSVYWYQQSLDQGLQFLIQYYNGEERAKGNILERFSAQQFPDLHSELNLSSLELGDSALYFCASSGETQGSYGYTFGSGTRLTVV.

The chain carries TRBV2 and TRBJ2-1; TRBD2 aligns across 9 bases. V trimming: 5 bases; J trimming: 6 bases; junction bases outside the gene matches: 26. Germline-derived CDR1 and CDR2 are SNHLY and FYNNEI. The CDR3 has 21 amino acids. The CDR3 region is CASSFPGERGADRPSGNEQFF. The CDR3 DNA reads as TGTGCCAGCAGTTTCCCAGGGGAGCGGGGGGCTGACCGGCCTTCCGGCAATGAGCAGTTCTTC.

This clone was observed a handful of times. V gene TRBV2 combines with J gene TRBJ2-1; 7 bases agree with TRBD2. Germline lookup yields CDR1 SNHLY and CDR2 FYNNEI. V lost 5 bases, J lost 3 bases, and 7 bases stayed unmatched. CDR3 length: 15 residues. The CDR3 coding sequence is TGTGCCAGCAGTTACGACGGGGGGAACTACAATGAGCAGTTCTTC. Encoded protein: CASSYDGGNYNEQFF.

The V call is TRBV12-5, the J call TRBJ1-3; 8 nucleotides agree with TRBD1. The CDR3 sequence is 16 residues long. The J segment lost 4 bases and the V segment lost 6 bases, leaving 11 bases of the junction unmatched. Per germline, CDR1 LGHNT and CDR2 FRNRAP. The CDR3 loop is CASGRPLTGVGNTIYF. CDR3 in DNA: TGTGCTAGTGGCCGTCCTCTGACAGGGGTCGGAAACACCATATATTTT. Full variable domain (rest looked up from reference TRBV12-5 and TRBJ1-3): DARVTQTPRHKVTEMGQEVTMRCQPILGHNTVFWYRQTMMQGLELLAYFRNRAPLDDSGMPKDRFSAEMPDATLATLKIQPSEPRDSAVYFCASGRPLTGVGNTIYFGEGSWLTVV.